A single sample gave rise to the 6 T cell receptor beta chains below, sequenced in a study of blood T cell repertoires in COVID-19. TCRdb's table, derived via immunoSEQ multiplex PCR, lists solely in-frame clones and lacks some. This table has about 35,000 clones, roughly 80% appearing once. Sample: peripheral blood. These receptors were collected from a man between 60 and 75 years old in a cohort sampled during active COVID-19.

This sequence joins TRBV5-1 and TRBJ2-3, with unresolved D. CDR1 and CDR2 (germline): SGHRS, YFSETQ. The ends were cut back, 6 bases at V and 0 bases at J, with 14 bases in the middle. This CDR3 is 15 amino acids long. In DNA form, the CDR3 reads TGCGCCAGCACGGTGGAGTTGTTTAGCACAGATACGCAGTATTTT. It codes for CASTVELFSTDTQYF.

This chain connects TRBV19 to TRBJ1-1; TRBD1 might be the D (5 bases). The V end was cut by 5 bases, the J end by 1 base, with 14 bases between. CDR1 LNHDA and CDR2 SQIVND come from the germline V gene (reference sequence). There are 15 residues in the CDR3. The CDR3 sequence: CASSARDQQNTEAFF. CDR3 coding DNA: TGTGCCAGTAGTGCCAGGGATCAACAGAACACTGAAGCTTTCTTT.

This clone was counted once. This chain uses TRBV3-1 (or the pseudogene TRBV3-2) with TRBJ2-1; D is ambiguous. In germline, CDR1 is LGHDT, CDR2 YNNKEL (reference sequence). V shed 4 bases and J shed 0 bases, with 7 bases lying between them. CDR3 size: 14 residues. CDR3 amino acids: CASSPQFSYNEQFF. The CDR3 DNA follows: TGTGCCAGCAGCCCCCAGTTCTCCTACAATGAGCAGTTCTTC.

This chain uses TRBV11-2 with TRBJ2-2; no clear D gene. V lost 3 bases and J 3 bases, leaving 5 bases between the germline ends. The germline gives CDR1 SGHAT, CDR2 FQNNGV. The CDR3 contains 13 residues. In DNA, the CDR3 is TGTGCCAGCAGCTTGTCGGACACCGGGGAGCTGTTTTTT. As protein: CASSLSDTGELFF.

The gene calls are TRBV19 and TRBJ2-3, with 7 bases that match TRBD1. This CDR3 contains 15 residues. Germline V lookup: CDR1 LNHDA, CDR2 SQIVND (reference sequence). Trimming removed 10 bases from V and 2 bases from J; junction bases left unmatched: 12. CDR3 region: CATHRGRTNTDTQYF. The CDR3 DNA follows: TGTGCCACCCACAGGGGCCGCACGAACACAGATACGCAGTATTTT.

The chain recombines TRBV11-3 with TRBJ2-1, with TRBD2 matching 7 bases. J was trimmed by 1 base and V by 5 bases; bases with no gene match: 11. CDR1 is SGHNT and CDR2 is YENEEA in the germline V gene. CDR3 size: 17 residues. CDR3 sequence (DNA): TGTGCCAGCAGCACCCCCCAGACCGGGAGGTCCTACAATGAGCAGTTCTTC. Amino acid sequence: CASSTPQTGRSYNEQFF.